Sequencing of this TCR beta chain was carried out in a study of blood T cells in healthy people across ages. As to this clonotype: Its specificity is not known.

This CDR3 contains 13 residues. Trimming removed 0 bases at V and 7 bases at J, with 10 bases between. Germline lookup yields CDR1 SGHRS and CDR2 YFSETQ. Sample-barcoded 5' priming and a J-beta primer mix drove a second PCR of about 7 to 12 cycles. Each CDR3 protein gets one entry after TCRdb re-called the 5' RACE reads with MiXCR. The sample holds roughly 1.5 million distinct CDR3 sequences; less than 45% are singletons and the top ten take around 4%. Study observations and caveats: Higher diversity, along with more naive CD4+ cells, distinguished long-lived donors from aged donors. A roughly linear age-dependent decrease characterized TCR beta diversity per million T cells. A strong correlation was found between TCR beta diversity and the percentage of naive T cells.

Material for sequencing was blood. The receptor's source is a woman younger than 35 in good health. The rearrangement uses TRBV5-1 and TRBJ2-5, with a tentative D call TRBD1 (5 bases). CDR3 residues: CASSLEGVATQYF. Written as DNA, the CDR3 is TGCGCCAGCAGCTTGGAAGGGGTGGCGACCCAGTACTTC.